This T cell receptor (beta chain) originates from a study of CD8 T cells in Susac syndrome. Controls were drawn from healthy donors and were matched for age and sex. TEMRA cells were FACS-enriched, and CD8+ and CD4+ T cells were isolated negatively. It was with random hexamers that 0.5 to 1 ug RNA was reverse transcribed. By means of immunoSEQ multiplex PCR, TCR beta CDR3 spanning 54 Vbeta and 13 Jbeta underwent amplification. TCRdb reprocessed the immunoSEQ multiplex PCR reads via MiXCR and lists one record per CDR3 protein. The sample contains 75,000 to 100,000 distinct CDR3 sequences, approximately 94% of which appear only once. Concerning this clonotype: The antigen remains undetermined.

Points from the study as a whole: TCR sequencing and HLA analysis covered a relatively small number of individuals.

The CDR3 contains 21 residues. Looked up from germline, CDR1 is SGHNT and CDR2 is YYREEE (reference sequence). Unmatched junction bases numbered 16, after V lost 2 bases and J lost 0 bases. The chain couples TRBV5-4 to TRBJ1-6; 8 nucleotides line up with TRBD1. Material: CD8+ T cells from PBMCs. The TCR originated in a human donor in good health. The CDR3 here is CASSFTHLIGQGSSYNSPLHF. The CDR3 DNA reads as TGTGCCAGCAGCTTCACTCACTTGATTGGACAGGGAAGCTCCTATAATTCACCCCTCCACTTT.